The 5 T cell receptor beta chains reported below all come from one sample, sequenced in a study of T cell responses to AZD1222 COVID-19 vaccine. Libraries were prepared by immunoSEQ multiplex PCR; TCRdb keeps only in-frame clonotypes and omits some of them. This table holds roughly 99,000 clones, more than 85% found once. The specimen was peripheral blood, collected 28 days after the second AZD1222 dose. The origin of the receptors is an adult who received the AZD1222 COVID-19 vaccine.

This clone has a handful of counts. J is TRBJ2-7 and V is TRBV2; D unresolved. CDR1 and CDR2 (germline): SNHLY, FYNNEI. The CDR3 has 14 residues. The V gene lost 7 bases and the J gene lost 5 bases, with 18 bases spanning the gap. The CDR3 bases are TGTGCCAGCACCCCAGATATCTCCTACGACGAGCAGTACTTC. This codes for CASTPDISYDEQYF.

This chain connects TRBV5-1 to TRBJ1-1; no reliable D call. V was pared by 1 base and J by 1 base, with 5 bases between. The CDR3 runs 13 residues. Germline assignment: CDR1 SGHRS and CDR2 YFSETQ. The CDR3 nucleotides are TGCGCCAGCAGCTTGATCAGGAACACTGAAGCTTTCTTT. As protein: CASSLIRNTEAFF.

This clone occurred once. The chain joins TRBV7-2 to TRBJ2-5; tentatively, D is TRBD1 or TRBD2 (5 bases each). The CDR3 covers 14 residues. V was clipped by 1 base and J by 5 bases, with 11 bases between them. Germline V gene data show CDR1 as SGHTA and CDR2 as FQGNSA. CDR3 sequence reads: CASSLGPGTETQYF. The CDR3 coding sequence is TGTGCCAGCAGCTTAGGTCCAGGGACGGAGACCCAGTACTTC.

This rearrangement joins TRBV24-1 to TRBJ1-2, with D tentatively TRBD1 (5 bases). The ends were cut back, 2 bases at V and 8 bases at J, with 14 bases in the middle. Germline V gene data show CDR1 as KGHDR and CDR2 as SFDVKD. CDR3 length equals 14 residues. The CDR3, as DNA: TGTGCCACCAGTGATTCCGGGACTCGAGACGGCTACACCTTC. This encodes CATSDSGTRDGYTF.

The sample holds a few counts of this clone. The rearrangement joins TRBV11-2 to TRBJ2-2, with TRBD1 matching over 7 bases. The trim removed 5 bases at V and 8 bases at J, leaving 14 bases unmatched. This CDR3 has 16 residues. CDR1 is SGHAT and CDR2 is FQNNGV in the germline V gene. CDR3 loop: CASSPFIGTVLGELFF. The CDR3 DNA is TGTGCCAGCAGCCCGTTTATTGGGACAGTGCTAGGGGAGCTGTTTTTT. The full variable domain, with the rest looked up from reference TRBV11-2 and TRBJ2-2, is EAGVAQSPRYKIIEKRQSVAFWCNPISGHATLYWYQQILGQGPKLLIQFQNNGVVDDSQLPKDRFSAERLKGVDSTLKIQPAKLEDSAVYLCASSPFIGTVLGELFFGEGSRLTVL.